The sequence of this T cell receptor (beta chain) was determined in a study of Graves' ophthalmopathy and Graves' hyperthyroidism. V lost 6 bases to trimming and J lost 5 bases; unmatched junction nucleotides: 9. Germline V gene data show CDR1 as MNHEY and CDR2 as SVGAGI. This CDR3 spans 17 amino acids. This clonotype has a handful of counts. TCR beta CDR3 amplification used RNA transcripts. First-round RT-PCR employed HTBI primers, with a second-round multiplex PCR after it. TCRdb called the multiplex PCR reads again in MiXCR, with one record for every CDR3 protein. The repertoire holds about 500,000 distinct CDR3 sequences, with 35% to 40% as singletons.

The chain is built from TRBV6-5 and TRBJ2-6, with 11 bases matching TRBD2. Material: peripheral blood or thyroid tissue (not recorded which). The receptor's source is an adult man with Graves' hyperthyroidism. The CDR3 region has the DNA TGTGCCAGCAGAGAACTAGCGGGGGTGCTCCGGGCCAACGTCCTGACTTTC. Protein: CASRELAGVLRANVLTF.